This T cell receptor (beta chain) was identified in a study of cytomegalovirus exposure and HLA in healthy donors. Overall study context: In an early release, HLA-typed donors contributed about 80 million unique TCR sequences.

13 Jbeta primers and 60 Vbeta primers were used for the PCR. Authors' data handling: Approximately 9.9 million of about 88 million unique TCR beta chains were shared, per a later count. Produced via immunoSEQ multiplex PCR; TCRdb's table is partial and in-frame only. That table gives V, J and clone size, and the DNA gave D and trimming. This sample has about 180,000 clones, with about 79% found just once. On this clone: Its antigen remains unidentified.

Germline V gene sequence: CDR1 SGDLS, CDR2 YYNGEE. The CDR3 is 16 residues long. V dropped 0 bases and J dropped 4 bases, with 16 bases sitting between them. General study findings and limits: Most TCR sequences were seen very rarely across donors, but some public TCRs occurred in many.

The chain employs TRBV9 and TRBJ1-1, with D possibly being TRBD1 (5 bases). The sample consisted of PBMCs. This TCR was sampled from a girl aged 2-9 years in good health and CMV-seropositive. The CDR3 reads CASSVGDPAGGTEAFF. The DNA of the CDR3 is TGTGCCAGCAGCGTAGGGGATCCAGCGGGGGGCACTGAAGCTTTCTTT.